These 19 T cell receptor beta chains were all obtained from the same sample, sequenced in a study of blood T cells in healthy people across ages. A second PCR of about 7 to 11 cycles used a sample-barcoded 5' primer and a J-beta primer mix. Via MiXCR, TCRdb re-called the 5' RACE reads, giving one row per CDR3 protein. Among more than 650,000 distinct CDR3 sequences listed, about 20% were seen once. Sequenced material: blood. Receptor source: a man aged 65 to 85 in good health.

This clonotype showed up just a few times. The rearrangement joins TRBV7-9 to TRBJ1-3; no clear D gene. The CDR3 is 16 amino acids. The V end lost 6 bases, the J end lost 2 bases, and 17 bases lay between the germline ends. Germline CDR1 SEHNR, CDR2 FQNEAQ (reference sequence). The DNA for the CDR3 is TGTGCCAGCAGTCCGAACTACGGCAGCGCTGGAAACACCATATATTTT. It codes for CASSPNYGSAGNTIYF.

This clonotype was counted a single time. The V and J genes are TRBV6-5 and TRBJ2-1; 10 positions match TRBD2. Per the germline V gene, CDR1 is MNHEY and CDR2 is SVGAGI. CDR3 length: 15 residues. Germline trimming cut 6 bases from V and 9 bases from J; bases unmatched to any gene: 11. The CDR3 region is CASSVTSGGAGEQFF. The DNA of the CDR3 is TGTGCCAGCAGCGTAACAAGCGGGGGGGCGGGTGAGCAGTTCTTC.

The CDR3, as DNA: TGTGCCAGTAGCATTCTCCGGGGACAGGGGAGATCTGAAGCTTTCTTT. It specifies CASSILRGQGRSEAFF. The chain carries TRBV19 and TRBJ1-1, with 10 bases that match TRBD1. J lost 6 bases, V lost 6 bases, and 13 bases had no gene match. There are 16 residues in the CDR3. The V gene's germline CDR1 is LNHDA and CDR2 SQIVND (reference sequence). Variable domain in full (rest from reference TRBV19 and TRBJ1-1): DGGITQSPKYLFRKEGQNVTLSCEQNLNHDAMYWYRQDPGQGLRLIYYSQIVNDFQKGDIAEGYSVSREKKESFPLTVTSAQKNPTAFYLCASSILRGQGRSEAFFGQGTRLTVV.

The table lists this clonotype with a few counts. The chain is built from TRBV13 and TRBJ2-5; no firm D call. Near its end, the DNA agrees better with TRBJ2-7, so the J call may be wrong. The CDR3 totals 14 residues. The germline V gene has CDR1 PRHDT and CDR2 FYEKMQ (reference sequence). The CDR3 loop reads CASSLGDASYEQYF. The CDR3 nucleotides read TGTGCCAGCAGCTTAGGTGACGCCTCCTACGAGCAGTACTTC.

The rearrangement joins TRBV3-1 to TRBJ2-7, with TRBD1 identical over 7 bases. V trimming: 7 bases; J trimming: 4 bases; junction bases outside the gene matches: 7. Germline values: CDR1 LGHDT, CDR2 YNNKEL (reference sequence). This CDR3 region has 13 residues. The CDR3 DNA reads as TGTGCCAGCATGGAAGGGGGCGGGTACGAGCAGTACTTC. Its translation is CASMEGGGYEQYF.

The CDR3 loop is CASSPKGNEQFF. As DNA, the CDR3 is TGTGCCAGCTCACCGAAAGGGAATGAGCAGTTCTTC. The gene calls are TRBV18 and TRBJ2-1, with no clear D. The ends were cut back, 3 bases at V and 7 bases at J, with 7 bases in the middle. Per germline, CDR1 KGHSH and CDR2 LQKENI. CDR3 length: 12 residues.

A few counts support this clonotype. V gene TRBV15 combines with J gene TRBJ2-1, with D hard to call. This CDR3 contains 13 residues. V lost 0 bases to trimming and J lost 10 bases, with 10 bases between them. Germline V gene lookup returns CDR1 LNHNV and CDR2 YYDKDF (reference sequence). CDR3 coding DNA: TGTGCCACCAGCAGAGATCAGGTTGGGGAGCAGTTCTTC. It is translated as CATSRDQVGEQFF. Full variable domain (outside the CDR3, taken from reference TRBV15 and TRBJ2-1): DAMVIQNPRYQVTQFGKPVTLSCSQTLNHNVMYWYQQKSSQAPKLLFHYYDKDFNNEADTPDNFQSRRPNTSFCFLDIRSPGLGDTAMYLCATSRDQVGEQFFGPGTRLTVL.

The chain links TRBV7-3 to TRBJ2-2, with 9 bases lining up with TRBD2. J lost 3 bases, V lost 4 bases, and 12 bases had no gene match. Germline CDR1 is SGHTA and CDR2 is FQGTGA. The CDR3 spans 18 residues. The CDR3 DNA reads TGTGCCAGCAGCTCGACCTCTAGCGGGACCGGGTACACCGGGGAGCTGTTTTTT. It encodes CASSSTSSGTGYTGELFF.

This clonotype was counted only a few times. Here the CDR3 DNA reads TGCGCCAGCAGCCCGGACTTCTATAATTCACCCCTCCACTTT. It translates to CASSPDFYNSPLHF. The J gene is TRBJ1-6, the V gene TRBV4-3; D is ambiguous. Trimming took 4 bases from V and 3 from J, leaving 7 bases between them. Germline V gives CDR1 LGHNA, CDR2 YSLEER. This CDR3 has 14 amino acids.

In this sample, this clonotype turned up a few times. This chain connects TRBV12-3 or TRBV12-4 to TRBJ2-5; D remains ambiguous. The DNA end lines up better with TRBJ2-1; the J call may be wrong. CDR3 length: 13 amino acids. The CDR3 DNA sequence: TGTGCCAGCAGTTTGGATTGGGGCAATGAGCAGTTCTTC. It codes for CASSLDWGNEQFF.

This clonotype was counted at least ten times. This chain's CDR3 is CASSLGTSSDTQYF. The CDR3 DNA sequence: TGTGCCAGCAGTTTGGGGACTAGCAGCGATACGCAGTATTTT. This sequence joins TRBV12-3 or TRBV12-4 and TRBJ2-3, with TRBD2 matching 9 bases. The ends lost 3 bases at V and 6 bases at J; junction bases unmatched: 4. The CDR3 has 14 residues.

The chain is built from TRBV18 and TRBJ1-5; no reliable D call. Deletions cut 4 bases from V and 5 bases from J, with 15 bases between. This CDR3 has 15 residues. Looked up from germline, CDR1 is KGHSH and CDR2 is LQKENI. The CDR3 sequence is CASSRGREPDQPQHF. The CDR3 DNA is TGTGCCAGCTCACGAGGGCGCGAACCTGATCAGCCCCAGCATTTT.

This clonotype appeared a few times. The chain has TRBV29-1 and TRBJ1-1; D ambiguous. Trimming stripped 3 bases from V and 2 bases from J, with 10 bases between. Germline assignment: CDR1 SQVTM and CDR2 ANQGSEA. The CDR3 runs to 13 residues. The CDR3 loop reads CSVEGLANTEAFF. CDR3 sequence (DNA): TGCAGCGTTGAGGGTTTAGCTAACACTGAAGCTTTCTTT.

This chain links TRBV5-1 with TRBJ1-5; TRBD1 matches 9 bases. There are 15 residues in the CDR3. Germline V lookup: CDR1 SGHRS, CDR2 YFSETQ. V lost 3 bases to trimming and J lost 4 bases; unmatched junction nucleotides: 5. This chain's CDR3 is CASSSGQGYNQPQHF. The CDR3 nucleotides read TGCGCCAGCAGCTCGGGACAGGGCTATAATCAGCCCCAGCATTTT.

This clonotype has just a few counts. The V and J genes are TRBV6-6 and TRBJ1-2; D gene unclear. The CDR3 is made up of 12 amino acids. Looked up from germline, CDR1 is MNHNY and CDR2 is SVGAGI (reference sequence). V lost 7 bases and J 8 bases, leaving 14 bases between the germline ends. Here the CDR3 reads CASTDGVTGYTF. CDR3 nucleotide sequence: TGTGCCAGCACTGATGGGGTAACGGGCTACACCTTC.

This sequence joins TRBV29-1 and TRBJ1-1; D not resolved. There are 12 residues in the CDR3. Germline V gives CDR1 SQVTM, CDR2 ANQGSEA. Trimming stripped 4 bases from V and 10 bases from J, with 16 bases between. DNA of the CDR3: TGCAGCGTTGTCAGCCAAGCCGGGGTAGCTTTCTTT. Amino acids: CSVVSQAGVAFF.

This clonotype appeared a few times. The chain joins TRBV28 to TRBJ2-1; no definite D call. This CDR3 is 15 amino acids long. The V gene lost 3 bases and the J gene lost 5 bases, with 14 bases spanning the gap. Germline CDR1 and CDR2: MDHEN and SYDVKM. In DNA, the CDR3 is TGTGCCAGCAGTTTTTTCGGCAGTAAAAACAATGAGCAGTTCTTC. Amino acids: CASSFFGSKNNEQFF.

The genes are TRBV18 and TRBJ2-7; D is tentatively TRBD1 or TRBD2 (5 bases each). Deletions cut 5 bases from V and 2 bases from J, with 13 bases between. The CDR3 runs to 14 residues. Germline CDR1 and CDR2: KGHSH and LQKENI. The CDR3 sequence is CASSTDTGTYEQYF. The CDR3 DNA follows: TGTGCCAGCTCAACGGACACCGGGACCTACGAGCAGTACTTC.

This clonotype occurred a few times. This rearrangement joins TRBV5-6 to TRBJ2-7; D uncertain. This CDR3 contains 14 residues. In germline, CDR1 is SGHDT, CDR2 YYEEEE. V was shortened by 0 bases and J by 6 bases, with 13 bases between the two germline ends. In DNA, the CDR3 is TGTGCCAGCAGCTTGGTGGGCCCTAACTGCGAGCAGTACTTC. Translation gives CASSLVGPNCEQYF.